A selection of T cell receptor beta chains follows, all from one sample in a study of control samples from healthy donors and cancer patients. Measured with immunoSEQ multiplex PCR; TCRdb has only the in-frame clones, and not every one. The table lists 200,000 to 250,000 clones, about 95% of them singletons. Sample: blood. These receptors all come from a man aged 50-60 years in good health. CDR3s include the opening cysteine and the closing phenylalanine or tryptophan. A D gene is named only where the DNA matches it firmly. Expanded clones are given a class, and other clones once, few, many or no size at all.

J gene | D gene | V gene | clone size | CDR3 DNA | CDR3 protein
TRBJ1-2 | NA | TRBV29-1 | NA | TGCAGCGTTGAGTACGGCACCTATGGCTACACCTTC | CSVEYGTYGYTF
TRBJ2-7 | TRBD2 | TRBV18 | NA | TGTGCCAGCTCACCAAGCGGGGTGGGTTACGAGCAGTACTTC | CASSPSGVGYEQYF
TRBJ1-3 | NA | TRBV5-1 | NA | TGCGCCAGCAGCTCCGGGGCTTCTGGAAACACCATATATTTT | CASSSGASGNTIYF
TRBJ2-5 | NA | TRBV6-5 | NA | TGTGCCAGCAGCCGACTCCAAGAGACCCAGTACTTC | CASSRLQETQYF
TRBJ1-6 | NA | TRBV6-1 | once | TGTGCCAGCAGTGAAGAGGGGCATTGGGGAACGGGAAATTCACCCCTCCACTTT | CASSEEGHWGTGNSPLHF
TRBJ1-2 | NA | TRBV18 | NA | TGTGCCAGCTCACCCCGGGTCGTGGGCTATGGCTACACCTTC | CASSPRVVGYGYTF
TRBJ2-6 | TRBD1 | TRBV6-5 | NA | TGTGCCACCGTGGACAGGGTCGGGGCCAACGTCCTGACTTTC | CATVDRVGANVLTF
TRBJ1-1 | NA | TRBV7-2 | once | TGTGCCAGCAGCTTAGATCCGTCGAACACTGAAGCTTTCTTT | CASSLDPSNTEAFF
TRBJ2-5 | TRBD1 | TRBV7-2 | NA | TGTGCCAGCAGCTTCGACAGGGAAGAGACCCAGTACTTC | CASSFDREETQYF
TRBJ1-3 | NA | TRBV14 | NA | TGTGCCAGCAGCCAAGGCTGGGGTTCTGGAAACACCATATATTTT | CASSQGWGSGNTIYF
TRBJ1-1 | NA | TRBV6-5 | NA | TGTGCCAGCAGTTACTCTTACGACACTGAAGCTTTCTTT | CASSYSYDTEAFF
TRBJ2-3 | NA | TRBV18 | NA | TGTGCCAGCTCACCACCGTCCCGCGGCACAGATACGCAGTATTTT | CASSPPSRGTDTQYF
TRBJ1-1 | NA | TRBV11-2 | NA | TGTGCCAGCAGCCCCCCGACGGATAACACTGAAGCTTTCTTT | CASSPPTDNTEAFF
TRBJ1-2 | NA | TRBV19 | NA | TGTGCCAGTAGTATGGTAACAGGGCAAGGCTACACCTTC | CASSMVTGQGYTF
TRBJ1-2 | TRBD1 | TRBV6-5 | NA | TGTGCCAGCAGTCCGACAGGGGAATATGGCTACACCTTC | CASSPTGEYGYTF